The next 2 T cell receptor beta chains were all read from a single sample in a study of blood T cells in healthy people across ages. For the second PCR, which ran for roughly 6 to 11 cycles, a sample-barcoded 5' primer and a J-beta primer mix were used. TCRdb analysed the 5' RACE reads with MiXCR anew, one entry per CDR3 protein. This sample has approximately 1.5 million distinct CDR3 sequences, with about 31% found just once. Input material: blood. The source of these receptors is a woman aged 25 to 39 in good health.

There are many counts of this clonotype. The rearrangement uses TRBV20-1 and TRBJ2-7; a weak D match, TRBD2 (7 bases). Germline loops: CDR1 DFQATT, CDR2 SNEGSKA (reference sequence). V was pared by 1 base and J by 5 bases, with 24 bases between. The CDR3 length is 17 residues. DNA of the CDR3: TGCAGTGCTAGAGGCCCTCTGGCCTTGGGGGGGCCCAACGAGCAGTACTTC. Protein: CSARGPLALGGPNEQYF.

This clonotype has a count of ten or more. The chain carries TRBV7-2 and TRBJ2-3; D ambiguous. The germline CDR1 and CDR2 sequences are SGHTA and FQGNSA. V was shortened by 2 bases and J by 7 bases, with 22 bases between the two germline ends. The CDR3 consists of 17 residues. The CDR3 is CASSLLGSGYGLHTQYF. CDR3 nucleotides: TGTGCCAGCAGCTTACTGGGGTCTGGCTACGGCCTGCATACGCAGTATTTT.